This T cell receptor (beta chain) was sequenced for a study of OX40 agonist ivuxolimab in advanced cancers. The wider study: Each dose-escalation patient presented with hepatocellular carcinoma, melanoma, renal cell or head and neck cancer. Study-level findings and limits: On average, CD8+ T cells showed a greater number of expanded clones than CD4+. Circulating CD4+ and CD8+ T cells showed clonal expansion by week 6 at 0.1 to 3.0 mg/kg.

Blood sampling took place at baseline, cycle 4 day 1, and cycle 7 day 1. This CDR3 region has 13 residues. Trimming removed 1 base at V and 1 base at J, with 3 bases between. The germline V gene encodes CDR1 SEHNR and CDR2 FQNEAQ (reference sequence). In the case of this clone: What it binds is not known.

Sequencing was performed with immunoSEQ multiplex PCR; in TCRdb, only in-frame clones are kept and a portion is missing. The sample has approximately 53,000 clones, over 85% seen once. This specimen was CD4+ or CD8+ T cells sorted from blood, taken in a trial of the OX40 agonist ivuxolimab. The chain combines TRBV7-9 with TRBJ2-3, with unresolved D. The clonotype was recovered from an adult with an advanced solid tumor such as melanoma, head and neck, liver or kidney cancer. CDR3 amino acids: CASSLVGTDTQYF. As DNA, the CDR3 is TGTGCCAGCAGCTTAGTTGGCACAGATACGCAGTATTTT. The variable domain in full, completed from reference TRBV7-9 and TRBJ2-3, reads DTGVSQNPRHKITKRGQNVTFRCDPISEHNRLYWYRQTLGQGPEFLTYFQNEAQLEKSRLLSDRFSAERPKGSFSTLEIQRTEQGDSAMYLCASSLVGTDTQYFGPGTRLTVL.